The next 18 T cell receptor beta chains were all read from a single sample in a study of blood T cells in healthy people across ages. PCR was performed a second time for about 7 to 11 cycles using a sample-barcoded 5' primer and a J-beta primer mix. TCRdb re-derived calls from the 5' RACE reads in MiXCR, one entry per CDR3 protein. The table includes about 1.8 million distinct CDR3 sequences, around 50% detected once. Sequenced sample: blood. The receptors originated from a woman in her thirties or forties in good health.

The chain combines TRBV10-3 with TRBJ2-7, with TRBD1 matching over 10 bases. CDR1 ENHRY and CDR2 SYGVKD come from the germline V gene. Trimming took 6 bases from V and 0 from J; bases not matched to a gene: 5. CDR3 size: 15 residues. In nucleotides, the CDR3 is TGTGCCATCAGGCCCGGGACAGGGGCCTCCTACGAGCAGTACTTC. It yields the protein CAIRPGTGASYEQYF.

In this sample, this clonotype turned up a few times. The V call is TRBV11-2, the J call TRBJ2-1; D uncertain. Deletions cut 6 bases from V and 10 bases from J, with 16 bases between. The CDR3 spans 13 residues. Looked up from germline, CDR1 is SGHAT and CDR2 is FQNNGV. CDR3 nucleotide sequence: TGTGCCAGCAGACGAGGCCCCGGGCTCGAGCAGTTCTTC. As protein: CASRRGPGLEQFF.

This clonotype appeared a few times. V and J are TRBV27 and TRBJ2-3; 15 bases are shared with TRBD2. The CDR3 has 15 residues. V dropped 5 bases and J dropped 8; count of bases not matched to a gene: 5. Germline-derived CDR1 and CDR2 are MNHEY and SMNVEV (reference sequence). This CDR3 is CASSGLAGGPGTQYF. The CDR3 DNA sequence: TGTGCCAGCAGTGGACTAGCGGGGGGGCCAGGTACGCAGTATTTT.

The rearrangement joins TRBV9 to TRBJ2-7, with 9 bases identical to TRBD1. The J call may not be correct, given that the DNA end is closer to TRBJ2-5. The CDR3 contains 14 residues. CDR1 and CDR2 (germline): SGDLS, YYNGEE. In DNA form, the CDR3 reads TGTGCCAGCAGCTCAGGGACAGGGCCAGAGACCCAGTACTTC. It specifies CASSSGTGPETQYF.

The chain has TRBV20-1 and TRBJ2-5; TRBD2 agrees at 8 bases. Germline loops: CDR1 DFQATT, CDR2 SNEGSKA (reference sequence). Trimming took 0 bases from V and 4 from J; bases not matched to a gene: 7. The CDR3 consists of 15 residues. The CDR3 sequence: CSAREVRGAGETQYF. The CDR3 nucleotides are TGCAGTGCTAGAGAAGTGCGGGGGGCGGGAGAGACCCAGTACTTC.

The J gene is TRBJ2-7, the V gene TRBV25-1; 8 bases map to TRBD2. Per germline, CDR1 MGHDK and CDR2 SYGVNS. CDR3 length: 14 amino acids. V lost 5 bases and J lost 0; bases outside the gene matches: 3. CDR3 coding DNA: TGTGCCAGCAGTTGGACTAGCAACTCCTACGAGCAGTACTTC. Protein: CASSWTSNSYEQYF.

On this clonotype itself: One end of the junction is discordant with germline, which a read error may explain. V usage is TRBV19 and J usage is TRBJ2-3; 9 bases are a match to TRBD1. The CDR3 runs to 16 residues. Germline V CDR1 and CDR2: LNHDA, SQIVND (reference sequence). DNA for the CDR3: TGTGCCAGTAGGAAAGCGGACAGGGGCTTGACAGAGACGCAGTATTTT. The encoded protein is CASRKADRGLTETQYF.

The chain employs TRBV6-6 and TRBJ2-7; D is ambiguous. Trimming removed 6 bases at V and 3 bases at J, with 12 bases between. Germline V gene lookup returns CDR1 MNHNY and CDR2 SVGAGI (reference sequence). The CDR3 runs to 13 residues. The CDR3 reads CASSSPPDYEQYF. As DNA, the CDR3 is TGTGCCAGCAGCAGCCCCCCGGACTACGAGCAGTACTTC.

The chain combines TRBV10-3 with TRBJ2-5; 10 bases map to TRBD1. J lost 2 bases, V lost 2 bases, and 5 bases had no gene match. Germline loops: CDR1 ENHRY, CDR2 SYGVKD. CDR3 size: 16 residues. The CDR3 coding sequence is TGTGCCATCAGTGAGGGGGACAGGGGACTTCAAGAGACCCAGTACTTC. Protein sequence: CAISEGDRGLQETQYF.

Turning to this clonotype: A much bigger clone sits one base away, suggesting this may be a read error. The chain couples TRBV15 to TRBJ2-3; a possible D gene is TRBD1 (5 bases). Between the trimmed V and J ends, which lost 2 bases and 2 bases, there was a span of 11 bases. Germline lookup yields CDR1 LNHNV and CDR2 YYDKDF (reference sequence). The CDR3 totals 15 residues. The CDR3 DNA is TGTGCCACCAGCAGAAAGGGGCAGCCCACAGATACGCAGTATTTT. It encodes CATSRKGQPTDTQYF.

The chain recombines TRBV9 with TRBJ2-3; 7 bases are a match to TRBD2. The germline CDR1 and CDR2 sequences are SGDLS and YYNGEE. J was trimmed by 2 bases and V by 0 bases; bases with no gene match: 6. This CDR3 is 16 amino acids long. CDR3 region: CASSVGAGVYTDTQYF. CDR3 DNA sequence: TGTGCCAGCAGCGTAGGGGCGGGGGTATACACAGATACGCAGTATTTT. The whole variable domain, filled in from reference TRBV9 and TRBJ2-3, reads DSGVTQTPKHLITATGQRVTLRCSPRSGDLSVYWYQQSLDQGLQFLIQYYNGEERAKGNILERFSAQQFPDLHSELNLSSLELGDSALYFCASSVGAGVYTDTQYFGPGTRLTVL.

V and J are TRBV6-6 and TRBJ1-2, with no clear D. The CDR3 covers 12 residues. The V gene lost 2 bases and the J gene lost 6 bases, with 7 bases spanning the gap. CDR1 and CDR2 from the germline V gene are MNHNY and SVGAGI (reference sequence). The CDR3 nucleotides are TGTGCCAGCAGTTACATTGGGGATGGCTACACCTTC. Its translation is CASSYIGDGYTF.

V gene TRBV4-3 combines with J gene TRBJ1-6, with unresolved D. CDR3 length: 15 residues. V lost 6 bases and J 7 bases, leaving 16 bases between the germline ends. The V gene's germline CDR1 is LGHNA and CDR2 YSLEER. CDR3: CASRARSDANSPLHF. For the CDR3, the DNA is TGCGCCAGCAGGGCACGCTCCGACGCGAATTCACCCCTCCACTTT.

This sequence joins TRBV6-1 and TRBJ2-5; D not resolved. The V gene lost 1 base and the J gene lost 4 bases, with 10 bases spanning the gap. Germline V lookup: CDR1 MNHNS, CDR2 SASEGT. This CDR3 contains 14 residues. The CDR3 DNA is TGTGCCAGCAGTGAAGGGGTCTGGCGAGAGACCCAGTACTTC. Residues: CASSEGVWRETQYF.

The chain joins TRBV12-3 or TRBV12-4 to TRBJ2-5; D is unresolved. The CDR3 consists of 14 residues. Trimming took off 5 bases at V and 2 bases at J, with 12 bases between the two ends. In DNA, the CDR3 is TGTGCCAGCAGTCTGACCGAATGGCAAGAGACCCAGTACTTC. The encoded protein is CASSLTEWQETQYF.

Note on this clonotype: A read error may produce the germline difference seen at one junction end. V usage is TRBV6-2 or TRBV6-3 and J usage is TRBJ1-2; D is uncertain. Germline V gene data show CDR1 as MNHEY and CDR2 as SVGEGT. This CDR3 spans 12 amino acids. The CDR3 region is CASSHSMNGYTF. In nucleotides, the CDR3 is TGTGCCAGCAGTCACTCTATGAATGGCTACACCTTC.

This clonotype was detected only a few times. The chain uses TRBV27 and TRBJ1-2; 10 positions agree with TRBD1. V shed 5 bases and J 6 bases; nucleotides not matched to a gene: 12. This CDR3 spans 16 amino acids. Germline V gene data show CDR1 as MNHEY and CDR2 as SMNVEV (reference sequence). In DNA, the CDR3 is TGTGCCAGCAGTCGGCGACAGGGGGCGAACCCCCATGGCTACACCTTC. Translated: CASSRRQGANPHGYTF.

CDR3 coding DNA: TGTGCCAGCGCCCGTAGGGCGGAGGGCTGCGAGCAGTACTTC. Encoded protein: CASARRAEGCEQYF. The chain is built from TRBV12-3 or TRBV12-4 and TRBJ2-7; maybe TRBD2 (6 bases). This CDR3 has 14 residues. Trimming stripped 8 bases from V and 6 bases from J, with 20 bases between.